The 3 T cell receptor beta chains listed next were all sequenced from one sample in a study of CXCR3-negative and CXCR3-positive naive CD8 T cells. Findings and limits, study-wide: TRB CDR3s of CXCR3-positive naive cells were more hydrophobic than those of CXCR3-negative naive cells.

Preparation of TRB cDNA libraries relied on 5' RACE carrying UMI labels. TCRdb reprocessed the 5' RACE reads and stores each CDR3 protein as one record, lacking DNA. The table counts around 95,000 distinct CDR3 sequences; approximately 1.1% lies in the top ten. The antigens these receptors bind are not known. The sequenced sample consisted of naive CXCR3+ CD8+ T cells from blood. Sample subset: CD45RO-CCR7+CD27+CD95- naive CD8+ T cells expressing CXCR3 (TNR3+). The receptor set was obtained from a human donor in good health. Some clones in this sample may be carry-over from other donors' samples.

This chain joins TRBV20-1 and TRBJ1-2. Germline V gene sequence: CDR1 DFQATT, CDR2 SNEGSKA (reference sequence). The CDR3 consists of 14 residues. CDR3 region: CSARDGWGNYGYTF.

J is TRBJ1-5 and V is TRBV6-5. CDR3 length: 15 residues. Germline V gene data show CDR1 as MNHEY and CDR2 as SVGAGI. CDR3 protein: CASGVGGPGSQPQHF.

The chain employs TRBV4-3 and TRBJ2-5. From germline, CDR1 is LGHNA and CDR2 YSLEER. The CDR3 is made up of 17 amino acids. This chain's CDR3 is CASSQDLGGRIQETQYF.